The 23 T cell receptor beta chains in this list originate from one sample, sequenced in a study of tumor-infiltrating lymphocytes in primary liver carcinoma. For blood RNA, unsorted whole blood served as the source, and germline DNA was extracted too. Using a constant-region primer together with ProtoScript II reverse transcriptase, TCR beta cDNA was made from about 500 ng of total RNA. Nested multiplex PCR, run for three rounds with slightly modified ARM-PCR, yielded TCR beta libraries. The opening two PCR rounds, 10 cycles each, paired TRBV1-TRBV30 forward primers with a C-beta reverse primer. TCRdb itself ran the multiplex PCR reads through MiXCR, one entry per CDR3 protein. The table shows a few hundred thousand distinct CDR3 sequences, with about three fifths occurring only once. Sequencing was performed on peripheral blood. The receptors shown here come from a woman aged 30 to 39 with primary liver carcinoma and hepatitis B virus infection.

The count of this clonotype is one. A much larger clone sits a single nucleotide away, making a read error possible. The rearrangement uses TRBV4-2 and TRBJ1-5; D gene ambiguous. The germline CDR1 and CDR2 sequences are LGHNA and YNFKEQ. The CDR3 runs to 17 residues. Written as DNA, the CDR3 is TGTGCCATCAGCCAAGATGAGGTGGGGTATAGCAATCAGCCCCAGCATTTT. Translated, it gives CAISQDEVGYSNQPQHF.

J is TRBJ2-7 and V is TRBV6-5; D gene unclear. The CDR3 extends over 13 amino acids. From germline, CDR1 is MNHEY and CDR2 SVGAGI. Trimming took 4 bases from V and 7 from J, leaving 14 bases between them. In DNA form, the CDR3 reads TGTGCCAGCAGTTTCACCCCCCTTGGAGAGCAGTACTTC. It translates to CASSFTPLGEQYF.

In its sample, this clonotype was seen once. This sequence may be a read error, since a much larger clone differs from it by one base. The conserved phenylalanine or tryptophan normally closing the CDR3 is absent here, so this likely arose from a read error. This rearrangement joins TRBV5-4 to TRBJ2-2; unclear D gene. CDR1 and CDR2 from the germline V gene are SGHNT and YYREEE (reference sequence). The V and J ends lost 4 bases and 3 bases respectively, with 13 bases between them. This CDR3 is built from 15 residues. The CDR3 sequence is CASSEGPPDTGELFL. CDR3 nucleotide sequence: TGTGCCAGCAGCGAAGGACCCCCCGACACCGGGGAGCTGTTTCTT.

Details on this clonotype: This CDR3 fails to terminate in the conserved phenylalanine or tryptophan, so it likely reflects a read error. This chain uses TRBV4-2 with TRBJ1-4, with no clear D. CDR3 size: 13 residues. Germline CDR1 is LGHNA and CDR2 is YNFKEQ. CDR3 sequence: CVSSHPGNEKLFL. CDR3 sequence (DNA): TGTGTCAGCAGCCACCCGGGTAATGAAAAACTGTTTTTG.

This chain connects TRBV4-3 to TRBJ2-7; D call uncertain. The CDR3 runs to 13 residues. Germline V gives CDR1 LGHNA, CDR2 YSLEER. V gave up 2 bases and J gave up 6 bases, with 11 bases separating them. CDR3 sequence (DNA): TGCGCCAGCAGCCAAATACCCTGCTTCGAGCAGTACTTC. Its translation: CASSQIPCFEQYF.

The rearrangement uses TRBV29-1 and TRBJ1-2; D may be TRBD1 (5 bases). Deletions cut 7 bases from V and 5 bases from J, with 14 bases between. The germline V gene encodes CDR1 SQVTM and CDR2 ANQGSEA. The CDR3 extends over 12 amino acids. The CDR3 here is CSDTARGYGYTF. CDR3 nucleotides: TGCAGCGACACCGCGAGGGGATATGGCTACACCTTC.

As concerns this clonotype: A junction end diverges from the germline sequence, so it may reflect a read error. V gene TRBV12-3 or TRBV12-4 combines with J gene TRBJ2-1; D is possibly TRBD2 (5 bases). CDR3 length equals 18 residues. CDR3 nucleotide sequence: TGTGTCAGCAGTTTAAGACGGTTAGCGCCTTCTTCCTACAATGAGCAGTTCTTC. Translation: CVSSLRRLAPSSYNEQFF.

This clonotype was seen just once. The CDR3 is CASSLSGLKGTQYF. The DNA for the CDR3 is TGTGCCAGCAGCTTATCCGGACTAAAAGGTACGCAGTATTTT. V usage is TRBV11-3 and J usage is TRBJ2-3; D might be TRBD2 (6 bases). CDR1 is SGHNT and CDR2 is YENEEA in the germline V gene. The CDR3 loop spans 14 amino acids. The V end lost 2 bases, the J end lost 8 bases, and 14 bases lay between the germline ends.

The genes are TRBV11-2 and TRBJ2-3; D is possibly TRBD2 (7 bases). The germline V gene has CDR1 SGHAT and CDR2 FQNNGV. V dropped 7 bases and J dropped 2 bases, with 22 bases sitting between them. The CDR3 is 17 amino acids. CDR3 bases: TGTGCCAGCAACCGAGGGGGGCTAGCGGAATACACAGATACGCAGTATTTT. The encoded protein is CASNRGGLAEYTDTQYF.

A remark on this clonotype: It may be a read error: a sequence one base away is much more abundant. The chain employs TRBV29-1 and TRBJ1-2; no clear D gene. The CDR3 has 13 amino acids. The germline V gene has CDR1 SQVTM and CDR2 ANQGSEA. This CDR3 reads CRVARESNYGYTF. The CDR3 DNA sequence: TGCAGGGTTGCCCGGGAATCAAACTATGGCTACACCTTC. Full variable domain (remainder filled in from reference TRBV29-1 and TRBJ1-2): SAVISQKPSRDICQRGTSLTIQCQVDSQVTMMFWYRQQPGQSLTLIATANQGSEATYESGFVIDKFPISRPNLTFSTLTVSNMSPEDSSIYLCRVARESNYGYTFGSGTRLTVV.

On this clonotype itself: At one boundary the junction diverges from the germline segment, which might be a read error. CDR3 loop: CAISQNRDRIPNEQFF. The CDR3 bases are TGTGCCATCAGTCAAAATCGGGACAGGATACCCAATGAGCAGTTCTTC. This rearrangement joins TRBV6-5 to TRBJ2-1, with 8 nucleotides matching TRBD1. The CDR3 is 16 residues long. Germline CDR1 and CDR2: MNHEY and SVGAGI.

This clonotype was counted at least ten times. The junction departs from the called germline gene at one end, perhaps through a read error. The V gene is TRBV12-3 or TRBV12-4, the J gene TRBJ2-1, with D unresolved. This CDR3 spans 13 amino acids. The CDR3 DNA is TGTGCGAGCAGTTTAGAAACTCCTAATGAGCAGTTCTTC. Its protein product is CASSLETPNEQFF.

Comment on this clonotype: A read error may be the cause here, since a much bigger clone is one base away. The chain recombines TRBV4-2 with TRBJ1-2; D gene unclear. CDR1 LGHNA and CDR2 YNFKEQ come from the germline V gene. The CDR3 consists of 14 residues. In nucleotides, the CDR3 is TGTGCCAGAAGCCAATGGCTTGGGGAGTATGGCTACACCTTC. This translates into CARSQWLGEYGYTF.

The J gene is TRBJ1-1, the V gene TRBV11-2, with D unresolved. V gave up 6 bases and J gave up 3 bases, with 14 bases separating them. This CDR3 contains 14 residues. CDR1 is SGHAT, CDR2 FQNNGV, per germline. Here the CDR3 DNA reads TGTGCCAGCAGGTCCTCCCGGGGTGACACTGAAGCTTTCTTT. Its translation: CASRSSRGDTEAFF.

A note on this clonotype: The junction departs from germline at one end; a sequencing error may be responsible. The rearrangement joins TRBV4-2 to TRBJ2-1, with a weak D call TRBD2 (6 bases). Per germline, CDR1 LGHNA and CDR2 YNFKEQ. This CDR3 is 18 amino acids long. The chain's CDR3 is CASSQEGSSAKHYNERFF. The CDR3 coding sequence is TGTGCCAGCAGCCAAGAGGGGTCTAGCGCGAAGCACTACAATGAGCGGTTCTTC.

This clonotype was picked up a small number of times. The chain combines TRBV28 with TRBJ1-5; the D is unclear. The germline V gene encodes CDR1 MDHEN and CDR2 SYDVKM. Trimming took off 2 bases at V and 0 bases at J, with 8 bases between the two ends. This CDR3 is built from 15 residues. The CDR3 sequence is CASSLTSYSNQPQHF. The DNA of the CDR3 is TGTGCCAGCAGTTTAACCTCCTATAGCAATCAGCCCCAGCATTTT.

This clonotype appeared a few times. The chain links TRBV12-3 or TRBV12-4 to TRBJ2-3; D gene ambiguous. V was shortened by 0 bases and J by 4 bases, with 11 bases between the two germline ends. This CDR3 is built from 15 residues. The CDR3 DNA reads TGTGCCAGCAGTTTAGCTACCACCCGGCCAGATACGCAGTATTTT. Encoded protein: CASSLATTRPDTQYF.

This clonotype came up many times. The chain has TRBV11-2 and TRBJ1-4, with D possibly matching TRBD1 (6 bases). Germline V CDR1 and CDR2: SGHAT, FQNNGV. Trimming took off 5 bases at V and 8 bases at J, with 21 bases between the two ends. The CDR3 spans 16 residues. The CDR3 spells CASSPTRGGGVEKLFF. CDR3 nucleotides: TGTGCCAGCAGCCCCACGAGGGGAGGGGGAGTCGAAAAACTGTTTTTT.

The J gene is TRBJ1-3, the V gene TRBV6-1; no clear D gene. V lost 2 bases and J lost 0, with 8 bases in between. This CDR3 spans 15 amino acids. CDR1 is MNHNS, CDR2 SASEGT, per germline. The CDR3 DNA is TGTGCCAGCAGTGAATCCCCCAGCTCTGGAAACACCATATATTTT. Translating gives CASSESPSSGNTIYF.

This chain connects TRBV29-1 to TRBJ2-3; D gene uncertain. CDR1 and CDR2 (germline): SQVTM, ANQGSEA. This CDR3 has 10 residues. V was shortened by 4 bases and J by 5 bases, with 4 bases between the two germline ends. CDR3 amino acids: CSVAQDTQYF. The DNA of the CDR3 is TGCAGCGTTGCCCAAGATACGCAGTATTTT.

This clonotype was seen a few times. The chain uses TRBV25-1 and TRBJ1-2; no definite D call. The CDR3 consists of 12 residues. CDR1 and CDR2 (germline): MGHDK, SYGVNS. V lost 2 bases and J lost 6, with 7 bases in between. The CDR3 here is CASSEPGDGYTF. The CDR3, as DNA: TGTGCCAGCAGTGAACCAGGAGATGGCTACACCTTC.

Concerning this clonotype itself: A read error may be the cause here, since a much bigger clone is one base away. V and J are TRBV12-3 or TRBV12-4 and TRBJ2-7; the D gene is possibly TRBD1 (6 bases). The V gene lost 7 bases and the J gene lost 6 bases, with 19 bases spanning the gap. CDR3 size: 14 residues. CDR3 sequence reads: CASTPDRLGCEQYF. The CDR3 DNA reads TGTGCCAGCACCCCAGACAGGTTAGGCTGCGAGCAGTACTTC.

This clonotype was picked up a small number of times. The chain combines TRBV6-2 or TRBV6-3 with TRBJ2-6; no definite D call. This CDR3 comprises 15 residues. Germline assignment: CDR1 MNHEY and CDR2 SVGEGT. V was cut by 7 bases and J by 0 bases, with 10 bases left in between. This CDR3 is CASKKASSGANVLTF. The CDR3 nucleotides are TGTGCCAGCAAGAAGGCGAGCTCTGGGGCCAACGTCCTGACTTTC.